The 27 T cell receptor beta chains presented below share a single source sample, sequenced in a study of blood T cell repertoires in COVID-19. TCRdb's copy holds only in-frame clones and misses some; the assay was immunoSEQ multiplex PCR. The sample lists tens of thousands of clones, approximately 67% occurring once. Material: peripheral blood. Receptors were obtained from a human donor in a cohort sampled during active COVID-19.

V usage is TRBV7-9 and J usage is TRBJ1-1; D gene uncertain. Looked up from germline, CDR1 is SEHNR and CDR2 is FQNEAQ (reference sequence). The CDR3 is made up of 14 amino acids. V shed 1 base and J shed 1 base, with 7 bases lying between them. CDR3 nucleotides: TGTGCCAGCAGCTTAGTTGGCGGGAACACTGAAGCTTTCTTT. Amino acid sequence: CASSLVGGNTEAFF.

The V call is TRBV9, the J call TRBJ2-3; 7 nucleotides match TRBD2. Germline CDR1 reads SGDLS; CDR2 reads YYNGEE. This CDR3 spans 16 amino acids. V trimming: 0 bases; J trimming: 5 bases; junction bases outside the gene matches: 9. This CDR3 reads CASSVAAGALQDTQYF. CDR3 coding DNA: TGTGCCAGCAGCGTAGCCGCGGGAGCCCTCCAAGATACGCAGTATTTT.

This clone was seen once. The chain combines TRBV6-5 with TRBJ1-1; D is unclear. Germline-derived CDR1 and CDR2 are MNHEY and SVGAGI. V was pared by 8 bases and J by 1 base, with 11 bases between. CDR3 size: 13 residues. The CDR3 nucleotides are TGTGCCAGCTCACTTCCCGGGAACACTGAAGCTTTCTTT. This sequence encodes CASSLPGNTEAFF.

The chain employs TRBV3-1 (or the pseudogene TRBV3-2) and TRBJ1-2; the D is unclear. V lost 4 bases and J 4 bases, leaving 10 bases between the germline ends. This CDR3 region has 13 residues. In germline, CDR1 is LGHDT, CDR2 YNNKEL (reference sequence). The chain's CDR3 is CASSPGDFYGYTF. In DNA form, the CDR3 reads TGTGCCAGCAGCCCCGGAGACTTCTATGGCTACACCTTC.

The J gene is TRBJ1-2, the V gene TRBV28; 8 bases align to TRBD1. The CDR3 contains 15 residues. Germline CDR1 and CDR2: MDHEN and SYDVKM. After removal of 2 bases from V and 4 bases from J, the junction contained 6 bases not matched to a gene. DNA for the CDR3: TGTGCCAGCAGTTTAATTAACAGGGGGGTCTATGGCTACACCTTC. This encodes CASSLINRGVYGYTF.

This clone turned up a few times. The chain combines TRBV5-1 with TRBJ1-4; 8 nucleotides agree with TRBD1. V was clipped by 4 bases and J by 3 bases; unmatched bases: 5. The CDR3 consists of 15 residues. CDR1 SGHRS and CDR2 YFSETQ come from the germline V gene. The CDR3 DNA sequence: TGCGCCAGCAGCGCCACAGGGGGGGCTAATGAAAAACTGTTTTTT. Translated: CASSATGGANEKLFF.

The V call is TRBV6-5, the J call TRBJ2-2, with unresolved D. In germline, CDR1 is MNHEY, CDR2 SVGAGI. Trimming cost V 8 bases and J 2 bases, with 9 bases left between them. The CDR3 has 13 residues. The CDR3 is CASDRGNTGELFF. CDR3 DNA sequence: TGTGCCAGCGATCGAGGAAACACCGGGGAGCTGTTTTTT.

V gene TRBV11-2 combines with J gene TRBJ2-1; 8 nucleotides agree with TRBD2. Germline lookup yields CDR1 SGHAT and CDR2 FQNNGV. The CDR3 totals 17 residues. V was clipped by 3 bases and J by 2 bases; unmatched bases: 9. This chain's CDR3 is CASSLIPGLAPYNEQFF. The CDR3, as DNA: TGTGCCAGCAGCTTGATACCCGGACTAGCCCCCTACAATGAGCAGTTCTTC.

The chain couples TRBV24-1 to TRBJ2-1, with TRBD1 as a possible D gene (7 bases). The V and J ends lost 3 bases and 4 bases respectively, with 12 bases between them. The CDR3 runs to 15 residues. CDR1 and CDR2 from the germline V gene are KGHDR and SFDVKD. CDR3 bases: TGTGCCACCAGTGATCCAGGGGGGACTTACAATGAGCAGTTCTTC. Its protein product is CATSDPGGTYNEQFF.

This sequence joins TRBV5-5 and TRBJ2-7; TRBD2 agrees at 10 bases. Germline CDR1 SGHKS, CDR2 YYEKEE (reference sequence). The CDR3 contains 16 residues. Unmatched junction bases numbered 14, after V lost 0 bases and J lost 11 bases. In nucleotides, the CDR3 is TGTGCCAGCAGCTTGGGGAGGCTAGCGGGAGTCAATTGGGAGTACTTC. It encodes CASSLGRLAGVNWEYF.

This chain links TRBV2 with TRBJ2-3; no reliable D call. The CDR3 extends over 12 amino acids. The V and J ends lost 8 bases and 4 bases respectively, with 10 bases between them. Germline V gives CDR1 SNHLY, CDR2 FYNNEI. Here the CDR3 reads CASLSRADTQYF. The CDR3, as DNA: TGTGCCAGCCTTAGCCGGGCAGATACGCAGTATTTT.

CDR3 protein: CASSSTGGEDTQYF. CDR3 nucleotide sequence: TGTGCCAGCAGTTCCACAGGGGGCGAAGATACGCAGTATTTT. The genes are TRBV6-6 and TRBJ2-3, with 9 bases lining up with TRBD1. Germline loops: CDR1 MNHNY, CDR2 SVGAGI (reference sequence). The CDR3 has 14 residues. Trimming took 4 bases from V and 5 from J; bases not matched to a gene: 4.

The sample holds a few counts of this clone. The chain's CDR3 is CASSSLGGSYEQYF. CDR3 coding DNA: TGTGCCAGCAGCTCCCTGGGGGGCTCCTACGAGCAGTACTTC. The V call is TRBV11-3, the J call TRBJ2-7, with D perhaps TRBD2 (6 bases). This CDR3 contains 14 residues. Germline V gene sequence: CDR1 SGHNT, CDR2 YENEEA. Trimming removed 4 bases at V and 0 bases at J, with 10 bases between. The full variable domain, completed using reference TRBV11-3 and TRBJ2-7, is EAGVVQSPRYKIIEKKQPVAFWCNPISGHNTLYWYLQNLGQGPELLIRYENEEAVDDSQLPKDRFSAERLKGVDSTLKIQPAELGDSAVYLCASSSLGGSYEQYFGPGTRLTVT.

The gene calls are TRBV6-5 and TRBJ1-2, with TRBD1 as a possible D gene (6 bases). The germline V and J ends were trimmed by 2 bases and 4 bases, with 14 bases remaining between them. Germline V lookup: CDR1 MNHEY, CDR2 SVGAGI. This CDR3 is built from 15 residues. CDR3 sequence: CASSYAGQMGYGYTF. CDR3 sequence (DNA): TGTGCCAGCAGTTACGCCGGACAGATGGGCTATGGCTACACCTTC.

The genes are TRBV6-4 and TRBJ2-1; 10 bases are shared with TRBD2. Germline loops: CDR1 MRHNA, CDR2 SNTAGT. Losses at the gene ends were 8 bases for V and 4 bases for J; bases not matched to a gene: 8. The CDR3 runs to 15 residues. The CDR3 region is CASSSGSGGYNEQFF. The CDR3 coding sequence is TGTGCCAGCTCTAGCGGGAGTGGGGGTTACAATGAGCAGTTCTTC.

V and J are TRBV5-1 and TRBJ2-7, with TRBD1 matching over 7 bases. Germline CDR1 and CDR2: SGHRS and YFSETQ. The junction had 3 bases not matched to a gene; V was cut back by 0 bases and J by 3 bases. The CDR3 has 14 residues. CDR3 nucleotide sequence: TGCGCCAGCAGCTTGGCGGGACAGTTCTACGAGCAGTACTTC. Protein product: CASSLAGQFYEQYF.

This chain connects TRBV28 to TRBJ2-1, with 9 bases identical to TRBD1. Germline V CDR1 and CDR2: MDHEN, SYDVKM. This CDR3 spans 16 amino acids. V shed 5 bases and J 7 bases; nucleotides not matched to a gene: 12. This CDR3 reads CASSGWDRAKVNEQFF. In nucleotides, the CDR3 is TGTGCCAGCAGTGGGTGGGACAGGGCAAAAGTAAATGAGCAGTTCTTC.

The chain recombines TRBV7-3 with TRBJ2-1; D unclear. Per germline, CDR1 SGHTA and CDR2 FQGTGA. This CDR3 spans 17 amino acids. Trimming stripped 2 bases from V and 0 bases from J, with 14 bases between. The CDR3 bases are TGTGCCAGCAGCTTAGCGTCTCCTTGGAGCTCCTACAATGAGCAGTTCTTC. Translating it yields CASSLASPWSSYNEQFF.

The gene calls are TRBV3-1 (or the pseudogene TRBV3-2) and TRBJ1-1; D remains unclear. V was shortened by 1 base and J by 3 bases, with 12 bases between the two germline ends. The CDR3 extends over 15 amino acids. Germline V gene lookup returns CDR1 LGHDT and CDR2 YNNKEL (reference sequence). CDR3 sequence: CASSQAGWRDTEAFF. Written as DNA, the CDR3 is TGTGCCAGCAGCCAAGCGGGTTGGAGGGACACTGAAGCTTTCTTT.

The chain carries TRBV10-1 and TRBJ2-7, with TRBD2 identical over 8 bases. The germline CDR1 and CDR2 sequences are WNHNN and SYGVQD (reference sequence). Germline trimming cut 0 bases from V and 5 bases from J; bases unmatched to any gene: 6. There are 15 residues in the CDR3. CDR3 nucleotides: TGCGCCAGCAGTGAGTCGAATAGCGGGGTCGACGAGCAGTACTTC. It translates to CASSESNSGVDEQYF.

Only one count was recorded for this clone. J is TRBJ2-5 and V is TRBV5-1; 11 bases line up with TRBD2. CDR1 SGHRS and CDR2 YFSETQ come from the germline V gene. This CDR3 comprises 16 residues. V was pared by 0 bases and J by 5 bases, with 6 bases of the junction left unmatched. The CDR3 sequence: CASSLATSGGSETQYF. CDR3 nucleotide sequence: TGCGCCAGCAGCTTGGCTACTAGCGGGGGATCGGAGACCCAGTACTTC.

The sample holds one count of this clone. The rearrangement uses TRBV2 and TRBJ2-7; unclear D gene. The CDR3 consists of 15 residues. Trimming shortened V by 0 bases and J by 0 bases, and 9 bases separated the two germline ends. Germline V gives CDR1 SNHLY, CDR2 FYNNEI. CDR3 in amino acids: CASSEANSISYEQYF. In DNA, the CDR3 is TGTGCCAGCAGTGAAGCGAACAGCATCTCCTACGAGCAGTACTTC.

Here the CDR3 reads CASSQDHGGGWLFF. DNA for the CDR3: TGCGCCAGCAGCCAAGATCACGGGGGAGGGTGGCTGTTTTTT. The chain couples TRBV4-3 to TRBJ2-2; 7 bases are a match to TRBD2. The length of the CDR3 is 14 residues. V lost 0 bases, J lost 13 bases, and 8 bases stayed unmatched. CDR1 and CDR2 from the germline V gene are LGHNA and YSLEER.

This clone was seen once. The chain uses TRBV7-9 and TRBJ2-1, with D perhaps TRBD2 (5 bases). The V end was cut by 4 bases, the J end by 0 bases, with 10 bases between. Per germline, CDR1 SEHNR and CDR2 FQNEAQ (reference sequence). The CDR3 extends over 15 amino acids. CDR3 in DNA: TGTGCCAGCAGCTCGGCGGGCCGCTCCTACAATGAGCAGTTCTTC. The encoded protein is CASSSAGRSYNEQFF.

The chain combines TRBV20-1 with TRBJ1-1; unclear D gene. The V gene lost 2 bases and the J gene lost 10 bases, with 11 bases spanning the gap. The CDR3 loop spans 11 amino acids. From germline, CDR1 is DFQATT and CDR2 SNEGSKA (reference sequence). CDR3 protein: CSARSGLRAFF. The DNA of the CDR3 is TGCAGTGCTAGATCAGGTCTGCGAGCTTTCTTT.

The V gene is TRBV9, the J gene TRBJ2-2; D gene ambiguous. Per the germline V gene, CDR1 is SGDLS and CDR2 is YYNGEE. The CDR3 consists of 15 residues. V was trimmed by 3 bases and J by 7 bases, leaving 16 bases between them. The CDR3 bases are TGTGCCAGCAGCGCCTACAGTTCGCTCATCGGGGAGCTGTTTTTT. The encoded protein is CASSAYSSLIGELFF.

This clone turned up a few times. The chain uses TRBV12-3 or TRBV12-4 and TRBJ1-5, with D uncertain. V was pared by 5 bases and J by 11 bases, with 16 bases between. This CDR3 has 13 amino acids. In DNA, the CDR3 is TGTGCCAGCAGTCTACCCGGTGTTAGAGCCCAGCATTTT. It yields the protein CASSLPGVRAQHF.